Listed below are T cell receptor beta chains from one sample, sequenced in a study of post-analysis software for immune sequencing data. TCRdb processed the PCR reads anew with MiXCR; each CDR3 protein has one entry. This repertoire shows 380,000 or so distinct CDR3 sequences, less than 40% found once; its top ten account for roughly 13%. The specimen was blood. Receptors were obtained from a girl aged 5 to 17 with multiple sclerosis. Each CDR3 is given with its conserved first and last residue. The order of the fields is V gene, clone size, J gene, D gene, CDR3 protein, CDR3 DNA. The D gene is left open where the match is weak. Clone size is given for some rows only: seen once, a few or many times, or a class if the clone is expanded.

V: TRBV21-1; size: few; J: TRBJ2-7; D: NA; CDR3: CASSIQATYEQYF; DNA: TGTGCCAGCAGTATTCAGGCTACCTACGAGCAGTACTTC
V: TRBV5-1; size: few; J: TRBJ2-5; D: TRBD2; CDR3: CASSASGGGETQYF; DNA: TGCGCCAGCAGCGCTAGCGGGGGGGGAGAGACCCAGTACTTC
V: TRBV7-6; size: NA; J: TRBJ1-6; D: NA; CDR3: CASSLRPGDDSPLHF; DNA: TGTGCCAGCAGCTTAAGGCCAGGCGATGATTCACCCCTCCACTTT
V: TRBV12-3/TRBV12-4; size: few; J: TRBJ1-1; D: NA; CDR3: CASSFGGELTEAFF; DNA: TGTGCCAGCAGTTTCGGGGGGGAGTTAACTGAAGCTTTCTTT
V: TRBV6-1; size: NA; J: TRBJ1-5; D: NA; CDR3: CASKGEGPSRQPQHF; DNA: TGTGCCAGCAAGGGGGAGGGGCCTTCTCGTCAGCCCCAGCATTTT
V: TRBV20-1; size: NA; J: TRBJ2-2; D: NA; CDR3: CSASGFSNTGELFF; DNA: TGCAGTGCTAGCGGCTTTTCGAACACCGGGGAGCTGTTTTTT
V: TRBV12-3/TRBV12-4; size: NA; J: TRBJ2-7; D: NA; CDR3: CASSFYRAEQYF; DNA: TGTGCCAGCAGTTTCTACAGGGCCGAGCAGTACTTC
V: TRBV6-6; size: once; J: TRBJ2-2; D: NA; CDR3: CASSYSREDTGELFF; DNA: TGTGCCAGCAGTTACTCCAGGGAGGACACCGGGGAGCTGTTTTTT
V: TRBV6-5; size: NA; J: TRBJ1-2; D: NA; CDR3: CASSYSGGTALYGYTF; DNA: TGTGCCAGCAGTTACTCGGGTGGGACGGCCCTCTATGGCTACACCTTC
V: TRBV10-2; size: many; J: TRBJ2-3; D: TRBD2; CDR3: CASSEGGKRGLSHTQYF; DNA: TGCGCCAGCAGTGAGGGTGGTAAGCGGGGCCTCTCTCATACGCAGTATTTT
V: TRBV7-3; size: NA; J: TRBJ2-1; D: TRBD2; CDR3: CASSSGAGAYNEQFF; DNA: TGTGCCAGCAGCTCCGGAGCGGGGGCCTACAATGAGCAGTTCTTC
V: TRBV12-3/TRBV12-4; size: NA; J: TRBJ2-2; D: NA; CDR3: CASSWVLRSNTGELFF; DNA: TGTGCCAGCAGCTGGGTCCTTCGCTCGAACACCGGGGAGCTGTTTTTT
V: TRBV4-2; size: NA; J: TRBJ2-4; D: TRBD2; CDR3: CASNPLAGGRLTKNIQYF; DNA: TGTGCCAGCAACCCACTAGCGGGGGGGCGTTTGACCAAAAACATTCAGTACTTC
V: TRBV7-2; size: NA; J: TRBJ2-1; D: TRBD2; CDR3: CASSLISSGGNEQFF; DNA: TGTGCCAGCAGCTTAATATCTAGCGGGGGCAATGAGCAGTTCTTC
V: TRBV7-8; size: NA; J: TRBJ2-5; D: NA; CDR3: CASSFGRGGETQYF; DNA: TGTGCCAGCAGCTTCGGGCGAGGGGGGGAGACCCAGTACTTC
V: TRBV5-6; size: few; J: TRBJ2-7; D: NA; CDR3: CASSFSGGAFYEQYF; DNA: TGTGCCAGCAGCTTTAGTGGCGGGGCTTTCTACGAGCAGTACTTC
V: TRBV15; size: few; J: TRBJ2-7; D: NA; CDR3: CATSSEQGQTEQYF; DNA: TGTGCCACCAGCAGTGAACAGGGCCAGACCGAGCAGTACTTC
V: TRBV6-6; size: few; J: TRBJ2-7; D: NA; CDR3: CASSYDAGYEQYF; DNA: TGTGCCAGCAGTTACGACGCGGGCTACGAGCAGTACTTC
V: TRBV3-1; size: few; J: TRBJ2-1; D: NA; CDR3: CASSQVGMGPPSSYNEQFF; DNA: TGTGCCAGCAGCCAAGTTGGGATGGGGCCTCCTAGCTCCTACAATGAGCAGTTCTTC
V: TRBV24-1; size: NA; J: TRBJ2-7; D: NA; CDR3: CATMGDGSYEQYF; DNA: TGTGCCACCATGGGTGACGGATCCTACGAGCAGTACTTC
V: TRBV27; size: NA; J: TRBJ2-5; D: NA; CDR3: CASTAGRDRLETQYF; DNA: TGTGCCAGCACCGCCGGGCGGGATCGTTTAGAGACCCAGTACTTC
V: TRBV12-3/TRBV12-4; size: NA; J: TRBJ1-5; D: TRBD1; CDR3: CTSSGLTGVNQPQHF; DNA: TGTACCAGCAGTGGACTGACAGGGGTCAATCAGCCCCAGCATTTT
V: TRBV4-2; size: many; J: TRBJ2-7; D: NA; CDR3: CASSQDRSTYEQYF; DNA: TGTGCCAGCAGCCAAGACAGGTCCACCTACGAGCAGTACTTC
V: TRBV7-2; size: NA; J: TRBJ2-3; D: NA; CDR3: CASSLGSGRRVGDTQYF; DNA: TGTGCCAGCAGCTTAGGGAGCGGGCGTAGGGTAGGAGATACGCAGTATTTT
V: TRBV7-8; size: NA; J: TRBJ1-4; D: NA; CDR3: CASRKRGFNEKLFF; DNA: TGTGCCAGCAGAAAGAGGGGGTTTAATGAAAAACTGTTTTTT
V: TRBV12-3/TRBV12-4; size: NA; J: TRBJ2-5; D: NA; CDR3: CASSFGSGHQETQYF; DNA: TGTGCCAGCAGTTTTGGTAGCGGACACCAAGAGACCCAGTACTTC
V: TRBV14; size: NA; J: TRBJ2-7; D: NA; CDR3: CASSSRGPLGGDEQYF; DNA: TGTGCCAGCAGCTCCAGGGGCCCCTTGGGCGGAGACGAGCAGTACTTC
V: TRBV5-6; size: NA; J: TRBJ2-5; D: NA; CDR3: CASSLGAGVTQYF; DNA: TGTGCCAGCAGCTTGGGAGCAGGGGTGACCCAGTACTTC
V: TRBV5-5; size: NA; J: TRBJ1-1; D: NA; CDR3: CASSKAGFMNTEAFF; DNA: TGTGCCAGCAGCAAGGCAGGATTTATGAACACTGAAGCTTTCTTT